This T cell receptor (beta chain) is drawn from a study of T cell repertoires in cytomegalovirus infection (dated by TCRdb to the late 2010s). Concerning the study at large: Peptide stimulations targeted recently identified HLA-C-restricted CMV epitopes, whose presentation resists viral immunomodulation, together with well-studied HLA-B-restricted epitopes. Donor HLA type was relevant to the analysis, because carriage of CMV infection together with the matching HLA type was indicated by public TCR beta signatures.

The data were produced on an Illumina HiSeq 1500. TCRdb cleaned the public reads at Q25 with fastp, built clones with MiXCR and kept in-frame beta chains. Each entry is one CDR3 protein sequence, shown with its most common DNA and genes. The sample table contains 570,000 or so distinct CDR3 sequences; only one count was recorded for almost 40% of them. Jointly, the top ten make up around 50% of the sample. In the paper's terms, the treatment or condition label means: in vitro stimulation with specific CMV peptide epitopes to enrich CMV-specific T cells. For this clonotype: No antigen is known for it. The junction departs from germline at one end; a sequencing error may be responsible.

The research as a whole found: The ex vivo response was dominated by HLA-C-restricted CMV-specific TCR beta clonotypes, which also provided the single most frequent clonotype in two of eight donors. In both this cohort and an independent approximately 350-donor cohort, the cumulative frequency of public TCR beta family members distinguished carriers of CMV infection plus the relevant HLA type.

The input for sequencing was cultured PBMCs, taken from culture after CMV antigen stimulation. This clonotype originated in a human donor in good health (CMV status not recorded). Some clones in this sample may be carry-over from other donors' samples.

The bases are TGTGCCAGCAGCAGGGACGGTCTCCTCCACTTC. Its product reads: CASSRDGLLHF. The chain links TRBV6-2 or TRBV6-3 with TRBJ2-7; the D gene is perhaps TRBD1 or TRBD2, as each covers 5 bases. The germline V gene sets CDR1 to MNHEY and CDR2 to SVGEGT. The CDR3 starts with the cysteine, ends with the phenylalanine, and has 11 residues. Only the CDR3 DNA stays, 33 bases, in frame from base 1.